This T cell receptor beta chain was sequenced in a study of shared clonotypes between healthy human individuals. In the study overall: Each donor's CD4 naive and CD4 memory cells filled three plates apiece, CD8 naive two, and CD8 memory one.

TCRdb's copy holds only in-frame clones and misses some; the assay was immunoSEQ multiplex PCR. The sample consists of over a million clones, 65% to 75% of them appearing once. The receptor comes from a man in his late teens or twenties in good health. Input material: memory CD4+ T cells sorted from blood. Subset denoted: CD45RA-negative fraction.

The CDR3 is CASSEYGIGESSYNEQFF. DNA for the CDR3: TGTGCCAGCAGTGAATACGGGATCGGGGAGAGCTCCTACAATGAGCAGTTCTTC. This chain joins TRBV6-1 and TRBJ2-1; a possible D gene is TRBD2 (5 bases). This CDR3 is built from 18 residues. V was trimmed by 2 bases and J by 0 bases, leaving 17 bases between them. Per the germline V gene, CDR1 is MNHNS and CDR2 is SASEGT.